These T cell receptor beta chains were read from a single sample in a study of T-cell reconstitution after alpha-beta-depleted transplantation in children. Each CDR3 protein gets one entry after TCRdb re-called the PCR reads with MiXCR. The table records 500,000 or so distinct CDR3 sequences, 30% to 35% of them present only once. The sequencing used PBMCs from the stem cell graft donor, collected from the stem cell graft. These receptors came from a human donor who donated a stem cell graft to a child with aplastic anemia. Both conserved end residues are part of each CDR3. Each record gives: D gene, clone size, J gene, V gene, CDR3 DNA, CDR3 protein. A D gene is named only where the DNA matches it firmly. The size of a clone is reported for some rows only, either as once, few or many, or as a class for expanded clones.

d_gene: NA; abundance: many; j_gene: TRBJ2-1; v_gene: TRBV5-1; CDR3nt: TGCGCCAGCAGCGGTGACAAAACCTACTCCTACAATGAGCAGTTCTTC; CDR3aa: CASSGDKTYSYNEQFF
d_gene: TRBD2; abundance: once; j_gene: TRBJ2-7; v_gene: TRBV15; CDR3nt: TGTGCCACCAGCAGAGGGGTTATACTAGCGTCCTTCTCCGAGCAGTACTTC; CDR3aa: CATSRGVILASFSEQYF
d_gene: NA; abundance: NA; j_gene: TRBJ2-2; v_gene: TRBV7-2; CDR3nt: TGTGCCAGCAGCTTAGGCGGACAGAACACCGGGGAGCTGTTTTTT; CDR3aa: CASSLGGQNTGELFF
d_gene: TRBD2; abundance: few; j_gene: TRBJ2-2; v_gene: TRBV6-2/TRBV6-3; CDR3nt: TGTGCCAGCAGGAATGGACTAGCCTTCGTCGGGGAGCTGTTTTTT; CDR3aa: CASRNGLAFVGELFF
d_gene: TRBD2; abundance: few; j_gene: TRBJ2-1; v_gene: TRBV12-3/TRBV12-4; CDR3nt: TGTGCCAGCAGTTTAGTCGGGAGGGTCTCCTACAATGAGCAGTTCTTC; CDR3aa: CASSLVGRVSYNEQFF
d_gene: NA; abundance: NA; j_gene: TRBJ2-1; v_gene: TRBV20-1; CDR3nt: TGCAGTGCTAGAGATTTCAGGATGGGCTTTGAGCAGTTCTTC; CDR3aa: CSARDFRMGFEQFF
d_gene: NA; abundance: NA; j_gene: TRBJ2-7; v_gene: TRBV9; CDR3nt: TGTGCCAGCGGACTGGGGGATTACGAGCAGTACTTC; CDR3aa: CASGLGDYEQYF
d_gene: NA; abundance: NA; j_gene: TRBJ1-2; v_gene: TRBV5-1; CDR3nt: TGCGCCAGCAGCTTGACCACAGGAACCTATGGCTACACCTTC; CDR3aa: CASSLTTGTYGYTF
d_gene: NA; abundance: NA; j_gene: TRBJ1-2; v_gene: TRBV5-1; CDR3nt: TGCGCCAGCAGCTTGGCCTTCGTCACAAGCAACTATGGCTACACCTTC; CDR3aa: CASSLAFVTSNYGYTF
d_gene: TRBD1; abundance: NA; j_gene: TRBJ2-7; v_gene: TRBV30; CDR3nt: TGTGCCTGGAGGACCGGGACAGGGTATCGCGAGCAGTACTTC; CDR3aa: CAWRTGTGYREQYF
d_gene: NA; abundance: NA; j_gene: TRBJ1-3; v_gene: TRBV18; CDR3nt: TGTGCCAGCTCACCACCTTGGGACAACACCATATATTTT; CDR3aa: CASSPPWDNTIYF
d_gene: NA; abundance: NA; j_gene: TRBJ2-3; v_gene: TRBV10-3; CDR3nt: TGTGCCATCAGGAAGGAGGCCTTGGGCCCAGATACGCAGTATTTT; CDR3aa: CAIRKEALGPDTQYF
d_gene: NA; abundance: few; j_gene: TRBJ1-3; v_gene: TRBV7-2; CDR3nt: TGTGCCAGCAGCTCTATGTCCGGAAACACCATATATTTT; CDR3aa: CASSSMSGNTIYF
d_gene: NA; abundance: NA; j_gene: TRBJ1-1; v_gene: TRBV25-1; CDR3nt: TGTGCCAGCAGTGAACCCCCCTCGGGTCGGGGAGCTTTCTTT; CDR3aa: CASSEPPSGRGAFF
d_gene: TRBD2; abundance: NA; j_gene: TRBJ2-7; v_gene: TRBV7-2; CDR3nt: TGTGCCAGTGGAGCGGGAGGGCCTGGCTTGTACGAGCAGTACTTC; CDR3aa: CASGAGGPGLYEQYF
d_gene: NA; abundance: NA; j_gene: TRBJ1-5; v_gene: TRBV11-3; CDR3nt: TGTGCCAGCAGCTTAGAAGGACAGATCAATCAGCCCCAGCATTTT; CDR3aa: CASSLEGQINQPQHF
d_gene: TRBD1; abundance: few; j_gene: TRBJ1-1; v_gene: TRBV18; CDR3nt: TGTGCCAGCTCACCCCAGGACAGGGGGGGTGAAGCTTTCTTT; CDR3aa: CASSPQDRGGEAFF
d_gene: NA; abundance: few; j_gene: TRBJ1-4; v_gene: TRBV7-3; CDR3nt: TGTGCCAGCCTATTTTGGGGGGATTTATCGGCAGTTAAGAATGAAAAACTGTTTTTT; CDR3aa: CASLFWGDLSAVKNEKLFF
d_gene: TRBD1; abundance: NA; j_gene: TRBJ2-1; v_gene: TRBV18; CDR3nt: TGTGCCAGCTCACCACGGGACAGTCCGGGGTTCTTC; CDR3aa: CASSPRDSPGFF
d_gene: TRBD1; abundance: NA; j_gene: TRBJ1-1; v_gene: TRBV11-2; CDR3nt: TGTGCCAGCAGCCCCGGGACAGGGGACCTTATGAACACTGAAGCTTTCTTT; CDR3aa: CASSPGTGDLMNTEAFF
d_gene: TRBD2; abundance: NA; j_gene: TRBJ2-1; v_gene: TRBV29-1; CDR3nt: TGCAGCGTTGTGTTTAGCGGGAGATACTGCAATGAGCAGTTCTTC; CDR3aa: CSVVFSGRYCNEQFF
d_gene: TRBD2; abundance: NA; j_gene: TRBJ2-5; v_gene: TRBV7-2; CDR3nt: TGTGCCAGCAGCTATAGCGGGAGTCTAGAGACCCATTACTTC; CDR3aa: CASSYSGSLETHYF
d_gene: TRBD1; abundance: NA; j_gene: TRBJ1-1; v_gene: TRBV5-6; CDR3nt: TGTGCCAGCAGCTTGGTAACAGGGGTCGGGAACACTGAAGCTTTCTTT; CDR3aa: CASSLVTGVGNTEAFF
d_gene: NA; abundance: NA; j_gene: TRBJ2-7; v_gene: TRBV3-1; CDR3nt: TGTGCCAGCAGCGCCGGGGGAGGCCATCCCTACGAGCAGTACTTC; CDR3aa: CASSAGGGHPYEQYF
d_gene: NA; abundance: many; j_gene: TRBJ1-3; v_gene: TRBV5-6; CDR3nt: TGTGCCAGCAGCTTGGGAGTCTCTGGAAACACCATATATTTT; CDR3aa: CASSLGVSGNTIYF
d_gene: NA; abundance: few; j_gene: TRBJ1-1; v_gene: TRBV20-1; CDR3nt: TGCAGTGCTAATGACAGGACCACTGAAGCTTTCTTT; CDR3aa: CSANDRTTEAFF
d_gene: TRBD1; abundance: NA; j_gene: TRBJ2-3; v_gene: TRBV5-1; CDR3nt: TGCGCCAGCAGCTTTAGGACAGGGAACACAGATACGCAGTATTTT; CDR3aa: CASSFRTGNTDTQYF
d_gene: NA; abundance: NA; j_gene: TRBJ2-1; v_gene: TRBV7-9; CDR3nt: TGTGCCAGCAGCTTAGGAAATCCTGAGCAGTTCTTC; CDR3aa: CASSLGNPEQFF
d_gene: TRBD1; abundance: NA; j_gene: TRBJ1-1; v_gene: TRBV6-2/TRBV6-3; CDR3nt: TGTGCCAGCAGCTTCTCACAGGGGGCCACTGAAGCTTTCTTT; CDR3aa: CASSFSQGATEAFF
d_gene: NA; abundance: NA; j_gene: TRBJ2-1; v_gene: TRBV19; CDR3nt: TGTGCCAGTAGTATAGCGGTTAGCTCCTACAATGAGCAGTTCTTC; CDR3aa: CASSIAVSSYNEQFF
d_gene: NA; abundance: NA; j_gene: TRBJ2-1; v_gene: TRBV12-3/TRBV12-4; CDR3nt: TGTGCCAGCAAGGCAGGAGGGGCATACAATGAGCAGTTCTTC; CDR3aa: CASKAGGAYNEQFF
d_gene: NA; abundance: NA; j_gene: TRBJ1-1; v_gene: TRBV28; CDR3nt: TGTGCCAGCAAACTCGACCGACGGGCTTTCTTT; CDR3aa: CASKLDRRAFF
d_gene: TRBD2; abundance: NA; j_gene: TRBJ2-3; v_gene: TRBV12-3/TRBV12-4; CDR3nt: TGTGCCAGCAGCCCGGGCGCTGGCGGGAGTAGTGATACGCAGTATTTT; CDR3aa: CASSPGAGGSSDTQYF
d_gene: NA; abundance: NA; j_gene: TRBJ1-1; v_gene: TRBV30; CDR3nt: TGTGCCTGGCTTTTCCGCGGGGTGAACACTGAAGCTTTCTTT; CDR3aa: CAWLFRGVNTEAFF
d_gene: TRBD1; abundance: NA; j_gene: TRBJ1-2; v_gene: TRBV5-4; CDR3nt: TGTGCCAGCAGCCCCGACAGGGGGCTTAAATATGGCTACACCTTC; CDR3aa: CASSPDRGLKYGYTF
d_gene: TRBD1; abundance: NA; j_gene: TRBJ1-5; v_gene: TRBV2; CDR3nt: TGTGCCAGCAGGGGAGGACAGGTCGACAATCAGCCCCAGCATTTT; CDR3aa: CASRGGQVDNQPQHF
d_gene: TRBD1; abundance: NA; j_gene: TRBJ1-4; v_gene: TRBV19; CDR3nt: TGTGCCAGTAGTATAGAGACAGGGAGTGAAAAACTGTTTTTT; CDR3aa: CASSIETGSEKLFF
d_gene: TRBD1; abundance: few; j_gene: TRBJ1-2; v_gene: TRBV7-8; CDR3nt: TGTGCCAGCAGCTGGGACAGGGTTAACTATGGCTACACCTTC; CDR3aa: CASSWDRVNYGYTF
d_gene: NA; abundance: few; j_gene: TRBJ2-7; v_gene: TRBV9; CDR3nt: TGTGCCAGCAGCGTATCGGACTCTTACTTCTACGAGCAGTACTTC; CDR3aa: CASSVSDSYFYEQYF
d_gene: NA; abundance: few; j_gene: TRBJ2-1; v_gene: TRBV3-1; CDR3nt: TGTGCCAGCAGCCAAGAATCCCGAGGTGAGCAGTTCTTC; CDR3aa: CASSQESRGEQFF
d_gene: NA; abundance: NA; j_gene: TRBJ2-2; v_gene: TRBV10-3; CDR3nt: TGTGCCATCAGTGACCCCCTCGGGGAAAGGGAGGCCGGGGAGCTGTTTTTT; CDR3aa: CAISDPLGEREAGELFF
d_gene: NA; abundance: NA; j_gene: TRBJ2-3; v_gene: TRBV5-1; CDR3nt: TGCGCCAGCAGCTTGGGAGGAGTCAACCGGGATACGCAGTATTTT; CDR3aa: CASSLGGVNRDTQYF
d_gene: NA; abundance: few; j_gene: TRBJ2-1; v_gene: TRBV29-1; CDR3nt: TGCAGCGTTGAATCGAGCGGAGCCTACAATGAGCAGTTCTTC; CDR3aa: CSVESSGAYNEQFF